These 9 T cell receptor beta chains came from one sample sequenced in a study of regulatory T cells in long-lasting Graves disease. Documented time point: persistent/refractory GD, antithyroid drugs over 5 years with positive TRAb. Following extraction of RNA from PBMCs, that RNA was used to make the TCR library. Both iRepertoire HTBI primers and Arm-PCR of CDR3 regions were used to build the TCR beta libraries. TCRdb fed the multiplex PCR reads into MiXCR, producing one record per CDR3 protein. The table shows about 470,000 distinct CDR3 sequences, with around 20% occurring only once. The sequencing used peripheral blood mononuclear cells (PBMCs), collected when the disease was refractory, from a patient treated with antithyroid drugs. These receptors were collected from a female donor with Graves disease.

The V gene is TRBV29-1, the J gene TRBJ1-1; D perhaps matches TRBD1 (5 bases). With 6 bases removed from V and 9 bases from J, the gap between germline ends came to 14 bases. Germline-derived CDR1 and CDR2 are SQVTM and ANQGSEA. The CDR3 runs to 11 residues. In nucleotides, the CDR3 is TGCAGCGTCGATGACAGACCCCAAGCTTTCTTT. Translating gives CSVDDRPQAFF.

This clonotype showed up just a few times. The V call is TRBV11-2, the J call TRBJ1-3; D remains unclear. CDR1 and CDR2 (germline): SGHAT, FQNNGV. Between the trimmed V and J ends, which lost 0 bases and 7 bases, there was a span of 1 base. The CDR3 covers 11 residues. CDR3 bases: TGTGCCAGCAGCTTAGAGAACACCATATATTTT. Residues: CASSLENTIYF.

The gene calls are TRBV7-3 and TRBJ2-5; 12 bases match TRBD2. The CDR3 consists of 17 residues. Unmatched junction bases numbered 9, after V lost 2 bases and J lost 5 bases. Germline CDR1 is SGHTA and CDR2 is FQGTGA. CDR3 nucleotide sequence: TGTGCCAGCAGCTTAGGCGGTCTAGCGGGAGGGGAGGAGACCCAGTACTTC. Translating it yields CASSLGGLAGGEETQYF.

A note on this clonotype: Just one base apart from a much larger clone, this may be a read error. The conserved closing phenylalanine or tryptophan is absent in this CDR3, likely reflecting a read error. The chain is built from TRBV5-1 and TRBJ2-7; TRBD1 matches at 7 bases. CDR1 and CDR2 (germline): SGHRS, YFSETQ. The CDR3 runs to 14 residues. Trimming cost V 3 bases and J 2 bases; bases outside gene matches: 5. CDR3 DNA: TGCGCCAGCAGCTCCCGGGACAGCACCTACGAGCAGTACCTC. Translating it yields CASSSRDSTYEQYL.

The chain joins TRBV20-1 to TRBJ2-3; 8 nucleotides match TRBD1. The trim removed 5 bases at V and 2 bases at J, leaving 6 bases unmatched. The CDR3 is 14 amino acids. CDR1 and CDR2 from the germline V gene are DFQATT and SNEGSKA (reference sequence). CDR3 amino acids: CSAHRTGNTDTQYF. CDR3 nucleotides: TGCAGTGCTCATCGGACAGGGAACACAGATACGCAGTATTTT.

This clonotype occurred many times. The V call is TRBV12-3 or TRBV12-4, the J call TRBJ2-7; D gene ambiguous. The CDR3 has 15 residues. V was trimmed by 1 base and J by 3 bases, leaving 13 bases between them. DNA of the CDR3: TGTGCCAGCAGTTTAGTAGGTGGGAACCACTACGAGCAGTACTTC. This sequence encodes CASSLVGGNHYEQYF.

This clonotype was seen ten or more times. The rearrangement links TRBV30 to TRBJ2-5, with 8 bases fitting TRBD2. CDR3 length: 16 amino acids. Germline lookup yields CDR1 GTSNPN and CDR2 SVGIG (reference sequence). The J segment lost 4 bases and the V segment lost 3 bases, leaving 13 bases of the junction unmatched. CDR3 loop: CAWSARGLGSTETQYF. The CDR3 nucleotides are TGTGCCTGGAGCGCCAGGGGACTAGGCTCGACAGAGACCCAGTACTTC.

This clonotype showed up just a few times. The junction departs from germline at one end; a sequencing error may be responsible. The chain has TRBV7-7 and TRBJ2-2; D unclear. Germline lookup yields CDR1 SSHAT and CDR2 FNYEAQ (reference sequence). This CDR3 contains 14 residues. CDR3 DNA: TGTGCTAGCAGCTTTAACCATAACACCGGGGAGCTGTTTTTT. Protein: CASSFNHNTGELFF. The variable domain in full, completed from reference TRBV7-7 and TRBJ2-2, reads GAGVSQSPRYKVTKRGQDVTLRCDPISSHATLYWYQQALGQGPEFLTYFNYEAQPDKSGLPSDRFSAERPEGSISTLTIQRTEQRDSAMYRCASSFNHNTGELFFGEGSRLTVL.

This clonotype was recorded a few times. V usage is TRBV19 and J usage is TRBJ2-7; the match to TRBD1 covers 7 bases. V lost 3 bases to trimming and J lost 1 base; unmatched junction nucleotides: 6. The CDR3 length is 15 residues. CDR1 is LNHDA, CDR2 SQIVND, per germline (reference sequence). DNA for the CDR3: TGTGCCAGTAGTATCCAGGGACAGAGTTCCTACGAGCAGTACTTC. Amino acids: CASSIQGQSSYEQYF. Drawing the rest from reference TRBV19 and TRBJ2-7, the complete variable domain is DGGITQSPKYLFRKEGQNVTLSCEQNLNHDAMYWYRQDPGQGLRLIYYSQIVNDFQKGDIAEGYSVSREKKESFPLTVTSAQKNPTAFYLCASSIQGQSSYEQYFGPGTRLTVT.